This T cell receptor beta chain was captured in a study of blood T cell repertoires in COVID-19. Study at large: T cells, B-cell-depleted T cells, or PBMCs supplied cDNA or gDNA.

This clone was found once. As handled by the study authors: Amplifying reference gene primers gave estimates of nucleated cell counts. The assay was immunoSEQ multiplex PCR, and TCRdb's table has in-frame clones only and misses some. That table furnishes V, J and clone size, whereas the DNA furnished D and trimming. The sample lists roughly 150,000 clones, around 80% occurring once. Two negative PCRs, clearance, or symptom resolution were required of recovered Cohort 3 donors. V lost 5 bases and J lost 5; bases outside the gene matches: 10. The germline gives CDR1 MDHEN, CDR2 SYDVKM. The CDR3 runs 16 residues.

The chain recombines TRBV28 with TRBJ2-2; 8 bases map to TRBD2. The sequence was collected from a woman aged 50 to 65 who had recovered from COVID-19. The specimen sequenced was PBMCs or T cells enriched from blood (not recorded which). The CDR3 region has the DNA TGTGCCAGCAGTACTCCCGGGACTAGGGGTACCGGGGAGCTGTTTTTT. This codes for CASSTPGTRGTGELFF.